The 30 T cell receptor beta chains below all came from one sample that was sequenced in a study of blood T cell repertoires in COVID-19. Sequencing used immunoSEQ multiplex PCR; TCRdb keeps in-frame clones, though not all of them. The data contain about 440,000 clones, roughly 91% of them seen just once; the ten biggest clones take up roughly 4%. Sequencing was carried out using peripheral blood. Source of these receptors: a woman between 25 and 40 years old with acute or convalescent COVID-19.

The rearrangement links TRBV27 to TRBJ1-2; D gene ambiguous. The V end lost 2 bases, the J end lost 4 bases, and 14 bases lay between the germline ends. Germline V gene sequence: CDR1 MNHEY, CDR2 SMNVEV (reference sequence). The CDR3 is 15 amino acids. The CDR3 here is CASSLSVRIPYGYTF. CDR3 bases: TGTGCCAGCAGTTTAAGCGTCCGAATCCCCTATGGCTACACCTTC.

As DNA, the CDR3 is TGTGCCAGTAGAGCGAGGTCGTACACTGAAGCTTTCTTT. This codes for CASRARSYTEAFF. V is TRBV19 and J is TRBJ1-1; D not certain. CDR1 is LNHDA, CDR2 SQIVND, per germline (reference sequence). V was shortened by 6 bases and J by 3 bases, with 11 bases between the two germline ends. The CDR3 sequence is 13 residues long.

This chain joins TRBV7-9 and TRBJ1-3; unclear D gene. The V gene's germline CDR1 is SEHNR and CDR2 FQNEAQ (reference sequence). V lost 2 bases, J lost 2 bases, and 10 bases lay in between. This CDR3 is 15 amino acids long. Written as DNA, the CDR3 is TGTGCCAGCAGCTTAACCCCGACAACTGGAAACACCATATATTTT. Translated: CASSLTPTTGNTIYF.

The genes are TRBV14 and TRBJ2-3; no definite D call. Between the trimmed V and J ends, which lost 1 base and 0 bases, there was a span of 8 bases. CDR3 length: 15 residues. Germline loops: CDR1 SGHDN, CDR2 FVKESK. The CDR3 nucleotides read TGTGCCAGCAGCCAAGTTGGCGGCAGCACAGATACGCAGTATTTT. Its translation is CASSQVGGSTDTQYF.

The chain carries TRBV2 and TRBJ1-1, with D possibly matching TRBD1 (5 bases). The CDR3 consists of 15 residues. V lost 7 bases and J lost 0, with 15 bases in between. Germline V gene lookup returns CDR1 SNHLY and CDR2 FYNNEI. The CDR3: CASKRLTGMNTEAFF. In DNA, the CDR3 is TGTGCCAGCAAGCGTTTAACAGGCATGAACACTGAAGCTTTCTTT.

Remarks on this clone: The sample has other DNA sequences that encode this CDR3 too. The chain recombines TRBV27 with TRBJ1-5; 9 nucleotides match TRBD1. The germline V gene has CDR1 MNHEY and CDR2 SMNVEV (reference sequence). The ends lost 5 bases at V and 6 bases at J; junction bases unmatched: 5. There are 14 residues in the CDR3. The CDR3 nucleotides are TGTGCCAGCAGTCGCACAGGGGGCCGTCAGCCCCAGCATTTT. Translation gives CASSRTGGRQPQHF.

The chain uses TRBV6-5 and TRBJ1-2; 7 bases are shared with TRBD1. This CDR3 is built from 11 residues. Germline CDR1 reads MNHEY; CDR2 reads SVGAGI. The J segment lost 9 bases and the V segment lost 8 bases, leaving 6 bases of the junction unmatched. The CDR3 loop reads CASGGTESYTF. In DNA form, the CDR3 reads TGTGCCAGCGGGGGGACAGAGAGCTACACCTTC.

The J gene is TRBJ2-1, the V gene TRBV5-4; a possible D gene is TRBD1 (6 bases). Germline CDR1 is SGHNT and CDR2 is YYREEE (reference sequence). The CDR3 loop spans 16 amino acids. The V end lost 4 bases, the J end lost 0 bases, and 14 bases lay between the germline ends. The CDR3 loop is CASSGDRFSSYNEQFF. The CDR3 nucleotides are TGTGCCAGCAGCGGCGACAGGTTTAGCTCCTACAATGAGCAGTTCTTC.

The V gene is TRBV2, the J gene TRBJ1-1; D gene unclear. V was clipped by 4 bases and J by 0 bases, with 9 bases between them. The CDR3 has 14 residues. Germline V gene sequence: CDR1 SNHLY, CDR2 FYNNEI. The CDR3 here is CASSVQLMNTEAFF. CDR3 coding DNA: TGTGCCAGCAGTGTACAGTTAATGAACACTGAAGCTTTCTTT.

The rearrangement joins TRBV7-9 to TRBJ1-4, with 7 bases lining up with TRBD1. V was pared by 4 bases and J by 4 bases, with 15 bases of the junction left unmatched. There are 18 residues in the CDR3. Per germline, CDR1 SEHNR and CDR2 FQNEAQ (reference sequence). CDR3 in DNA: TGTGCCAGCAGCTCAGTAGAGGGGGCCCGGGACAATAATGAAAAACTGTTTTTT. Amino acids: CASSSVEGARDNNEKLFF. The complete variable domain, with remaining parts taken from reference TRBV7-9 and TRBJ1-4, reads DTGVSQNPRHKITKRGQNVTFRCDPISEHNRLYWYRQTLGQGPEFLTYFQNEAQLEKSRLLSDRFSAERPKGSFSTLEIQRTEQGDSAMYLCASSSVEGARDNNEKLFFGSGTQLSVL.

The chain carries TRBV13 and TRBJ2-1; TRBD2 matches at 12 bases. Losses at the gene ends were 4 bases for V and 4 bases for J; bases not matched to a gene: 5. The CDR3 consists of 16 residues. Per germline, CDR1 PRHDT and CDR2 FYEKMQ (reference sequence). CDR3 loop: CASSSVGLAGYNEQFF. The CDR3 DNA reads TGTGCCAGCAGCTCGGTGGGACTAGCGGGTTACAATGAGCAGTTCTTC.

The V and J genes are TRBV3-1 (or the pseudogene TRBV3-2) and TRBJ2-2; maybe TRBD1 (6 bases). The CDR3 has 14 amino acids. The germline gives CDR1 LGHDT, CDR2 YNNKEL (reference sequence). V lost 7 bases to trimming and J lost 3 bases, with 12 bases between them. The CDR3 DNA follows: TGTGCCAGCAAAGGATGGGGGCACACCGGGGAGCTGTTTTTT. Protein sequence: CASKGWGHTGELFF.

V usage is TRBV23-1 and J usage is TRBJ1-5; 8 bases are shared with TRBD1. TRBV23-1 is filed as an ORF, its function uncertain. Trimming at V came to 3 bases and at J to 3 bases, leaving 4 bases not matched to a gene. This CDR3 comprises 15 residues. CDR3 bases: TGCGCCAGCAGTCAGACAGGGGTGAACAATCAGCCCCAGCATTTT. It yields the protein CASSQTGVNNQPQHF.

V gene TRBV12-3 or TRBV12-4 combines with J gene TRBJ2-3; tentative D call: TRBD2 (5 bases). V dropped 7 bases and J dropped 5 bases, with 13 bases sitting between them. The length of the CDR3 is 13 residues. The CDR3 nucleotides read TGTGCCAGCACCTCCGCCGGGGTAGATACGCAGTATTTT. This gives the protein CASTSAGVDTQYF.

The rearrangement uses TRBV2 and TRBJ1-1, with D possibly matching TRBD1 (5 bases). The CDR3 runs 14 residues. Germline V gene sequence: CDR1 SNHLY, CDR2 FYNNEI. Trimming took 11 bases from V and 4 from J, leaving 20 bases between them. Here the CDR3 reads CAPRKGGGVTEAFF. The CDR3 bases are TGTGCCCCCCGTAAGGGCGGAGGGGTCACTGAAGCTTTCTTT. Full variable domain (missing parts from reference TRBV2 and TRBJ1-1): EPEVTQTPSHQVTQMGQEVILRCVPISNHLYFYWYRQILGQKVEFLVSFYNNEISEKSEIFDDQFSVERPDGSNFTLKIRSTKLEDSAMYFCAPRKGGGVTEAFFGQGTRLTVV.

The chain links TRBV9 to TRBJ2-7; 10 bases map to TRBD2. V dropped 2 bases and J dropped 7; count of bases not matched to a gene: 6. CDR1 and CDR2 from the germline V gene are SGDLS and YYNGEE. CDR3 length: 14 residues. The CDR3 DNA follows: TGTGCCAGCAGCGTCCTAGCGGGGGATAGAGAGCAGTACTTC. This encodes CASSVLAGDREQYF. Using reference TRBV9 and TRBJ2-7 for the parts outside the CDR3, the full variable domain is DSGVTQTPKHLITATGQRVTLRCSPRSGDLSVYWYQQSLDQGLQFLIQYYNGEERAKGNILERFSAQQFPDLHSELNLSSLELGDSALYFCASSVLAGDREQYFGPGTRLTVT.

The chain combines TRBV7-5 with TRBJ2-1; no check of the table's D call, TRBD2, against the DNA was made. TRBV7-5 is a pseudogene segment. The CDR3 extends over 17 amino acids. The CDR3 here is CARSPRRAAADGNEQFF. In DNA form, the CDR3 reads TGTGCCAGAAGCCCCCGGCGAGCGGCGGCCGATGGGAATGAGCAGTTCTTC.

The table lists this clone with a few counts. V is TRBV10-3 and J is TRBJ1-5; 8 bases map to TRBD1. CDR1 ENHRY and CDR2 SYGVKD come from the germline V gene. The CDR3 has 14 residues. The ends lost 6 bases at V and 6 bases at J; junction bases unmatched: 7. CDR3: CAIRGGQEGQPQHF. CDR3 coding DNA: TGTGCCATCAGGGGGGGACAGGAGGGTCAGCCCCAGCATTTT.

V is TRBV7-8 and J is TRBJ2-5, with TRBD1 as a possible D gene (5 bases). From germline, CDR1 is SGHVS and CDR2 FQNEAQ. Trimming removed 3 bases at V and 5 bases at J, with 16 bases between. This CDR3 is 15 amino acids long. The CDR3 nucleotides are TGTGCCAGCAGCTTTAGGGGCCACTGGTCGGAGACCCAGTACTTC. This codes for CASSFRGHWSETQYF.

The chain links TRBV5-3 to TRBJ1-2; D is unresolved. TRBV5-3 is sorted into the ORF group, with uncertain function. The CDR3 sequence is 15 residues long. Trimming stripped 0 bases from V and 2 bases from J, with 11 bases between. The CDR3 loop reads CARSLGRLRNYGYTF. In DNA form, the CDR3 reads TGTGCCAGAAGCTTGGGCAGACTCCGAAACTATGGCTACACCTTC.

V and J are TRBV3-1 (or the pseudogene TRBV3-2) and TRBJ2-2; TRBD1 aligns across 9 bases. With V trimmed by 3 bases and J by 4 bases, 12 bases remained unmatched. The V gene's germline CDR1 is LGHDT and CDR2 YNNKEL (reference sequence). This CDR3 is built from 18 residues. The CDR3 nucleotides read TGTGCCAGCAGCCAGGCCTACAGGGGGCAATGGAGCACCGGGGAGCTGTTTTTT. It yields the protein CASSQAYRGQWSTGELFF.

The CDR3 sequence is CASSEASGGWAKNIQYF. Here the CDR3 DNA reads TGTGCCAGCAGTGAGGCTAGCGGGGGGTGGGCCAAAAACATTCAGTACTTC. This chain joins TRBV2 and TRBJ2-4; 11 nucleotides agree with TRBD2. With 3 bases clipped from V and 1 base from J, the junction kept 5 bases outside the gene matches. The CDR3 extends over 17 amino acids. From germline, CDR1 is SNHLY and CDR2 FYNNEI.

This sequence joins TRBV7-9 and TRBJ2-3, with D unclear. Trimming left V 1 base short and J 2 bases short, with 10 bases between. Germline CDR1 SEHNR, CDR2 FQNEAQ (reference sequence). The CDR3 is 15 residues long. CDR3 sequence: CASSLVSLNTDTQYF. The CDR3 bases are TGTGCCAGCAGCTTAGTTTCACTAAACACAGATACGCAGTATTTT.

The CDR3 loop is CASSRQAPYQETQYF. The CDR3, as DNA: TGTGCCAGTAGCCGACAGGCCCCGTACCAAGAGACCCAGTACTTC. The rearrangement links TRBV19 to TRBJ2-5; the D gene is possibly TRBD1 (6 bases). The V gene lost 6 bases and the J gene lost 0 bases, with 14 bases spanning the gap. Germline CDR1 and CDR2: LNHDA and SQIVND (reference sequence). This CDR3 region has 15 residues.

In DNA, the CDR3 is TGTGCCAGCAGACGTTCGCCCAGCTCCTACGAGCAGTACTTC. Protein product: CASRRSPSSYEQYF. The rearrangement links TRBV28 to TRBJ2-7; no firm D call. With 6 bases removed from V and 0 bases from J, the gap between germline ends came to 12 bases. Germline-derived CDR1 and CDR2 are MDHEN and SYDVKM. The length of the CDR3 is 14 residues.

The chain has TRBV18 and TRBJ2-5, with 7 bases fitting TRBD1. Germline-derived CDR1 and CDR2 are KGHSH and LQKENI. This CDR3 region has 15 residues. The J segment lost 1 base and the V segment lost 6 bases, leaving 8 bases of the junction unmatched. The DNA of the CDR3 is TGTGCCAGCTCCCGACAGGGTCCCCCCCAAGAGACCCAGTACTTC. Amino acid sequence: CASSRQGPPQETQYF.

The chain has TRBV19 and TRBJ1-3, with a weak D call TRBD1 (5 bases). With 11 bases removed from V and 8 bases from J, the gap between germline ends came to 19 bases. Per germline, CDR1 LNHDA and CDR2 SQIVND (reference sequence). The CDR3 totals 13 residues. The CDR3 bases are TGTGCCGGCGGACATACGGACCGTGACACCATATATTTT. It yields the protein CAGGHTDRDTIYF. Full variable domain (outside the CDR3, taken from reference TRBV19 and TRBJ1-3): DGGITQSPKYLFRKEGQNVTLSCEQNLNHDAMYWYRQDPGQGLRLIYYSQIVNDFQKGDIAEGYSVSREKKESFPLTVTSAQKNPTAFYLCAGGHTDRDTIYFGEGSWLTVV.

The chain joins TRBV28 to TRBJ2-6, with TRBD1 matching over 7 bases. CDR3 length: 16 residues. The germline gives CDR1 MDHEN, CDR2 SYDVKM. The V gene end was trimmed by 5 bases and the J gene end by 6 bases; junction bases not matched to a gene: 10. The DNA for the CDR3 is TGTGCCAGCAGTCCGCGGACAGGTTCCATGGCCAACGTCCTGACTTTC. Residues: CASSPRTGSMANVLTF.

V gene TRBV7-2 combines with J gene TRBJ2-2; D gene ambiguous. V was cut by 5 bases and J by 3 bases, with 10 bases left in between. In germline, CDR1 is SGHTA, CDR2 FQGNSA. The CDR3 extends over 14 amino acids. In DNA form, the CDR3 reads TGTGCCAGCAGCCCTCGACTCTACACCGGGGAGCTGTTTTTT. Translated: CASSPRLYTGELFF.

This clone was recorded only once. The chain employs TRBV6-1 and TRBJ1-2, with 7 bases fitting TRBD1. Trimming removed 6 bases from V and 8 bases from J; junction bases left unmatched: 12. There are 14 residues in the CDR3. Germline V gene lookup returns CDR1 MNHNS and CDR2 SASEGT. The CDR3 coding sequence is TGTGCCAGCAGCCATGTCGACAGGGCGGGCGGCTACACCTTC. Residues: CASSHVDRAGGYTF.